A single sample gave rise to the 23 T cell receptor beta chains below, sequenced in a study of a mutant IDH1 vaccine in newly diagnosed glioma. Time point given: week 5, during vaccination. Vaccination used 300 ug of mutant IDH1 20-mer peptide per dose, with topical imiquimod. TCRdb keeps only in-frame clones here, not all; method: immunoSEQ multiplex PCR. The sample shows some 37,000 clones, about 84% of them seen only once. These receptors' targets are unknown. Sequencing used PBMCs, obtained from a glioma patient whose treatment included an IDH1 peptide vaccine. The receptors come from a middle-aged man with glioma.

The chain combines TRBV12-5 with TRBJ1-1; the D gene is possibly TRBD1 (6 bases). The V end lost 5 bases, the J end lost 5 bases, and 15 bases lay between the germline ends. Germline V lookup: CDR1 LGHNT, CDR2 FRNRAP. This CDR3 region has 14 residues. The chain's CDR3 is CASGRSGAGTEAFF. CDR3 bases: TGTGCTAGTGGTCGTTCGGGGGCAGGGACTGAAGCTTTCTTT.

V usage is TRBV6-5 and J usage is TRBJ2-1; 10 bases match TRBD1. This CDR3 region has 15 residues. The J segment lost 4 bases and the V segment lost 5 bases, leaving 5 bases of the junction unmatched. CDR1 and CDR2 (germline): MNHEY, SVGAGI. The CDR3 bases are TGTGCCAGCAGTGCCGGGACAGGGGATTACAATGAGCAGTTCTTC. Translating gives CASSAGTGDYNEQFF.

This sequence joins TRBV5-4 and TRBJ2-3; D uncertain. The germline gives CDR1 SGHNT, CDR2 YYREEE (reference sequence). V lost 2 bases, J lost 2 bases, and 18 bases lay in between. The CDR3 spans 17 residues. The CDR3 sequence is CASSFRVGRTYTDTQYF. The CDR3 DNA reads TGTGCCAGCAGCTTTCGTGTAGGGCGGACCTACACAGATACGCAGTATTTT.

The chain carries TRBV5-1 and TRBJ2-1; D is unresolved. The V gene's germline CDR1 is SGHRS and CDR2 YFSETQ. CDR3 size: 15 residues. Deletions cut 1 base from V and 1 base from J, with 9 bases between. The CDR3 here is CASSLSDRSYNEQFF. CDR3 DNA: TGCGCCAGCAGCTTGTCAGATAGGTCCTACAATGAGCAGTTCTTC.

This chain links TRBV6-1 with TRBJ2-7, with 7 bases that match TRBD1. Germline V lookup: CDR1 MNHNS, CDR2 SASEGT. This CDR3 has 12 residues. J was trimmed by 3 bases and V by 8 bases; bases with no gene match: 4. The CDR3 nucleotides are TGTGCCAGCGAAGGGACAGACTACGAGCAGTACTTC. It encodes CASEGTDYEQYF.

This clone was seen a few times. J is TRBJ1-2 and V is TRBV5-6; 7 positions agree with TRBD1. V shed 3 bases and J 5 bases; nucleotides not matched to a gene: 10. The CDR3 covers 15 residues. The V gene's germline CDR1 is SGHDT and CDR2 YYEEEE. The CDR3: CASSSRGTAIYGYTF. CDR3 DNA: TGTGCCAGCAGCTCCCGGGGGACAGCGATATATGGCTACACCTTC.

The chain uses TRBV6-5 and TRBJ1-6, with D possibly being TRBD1 (6 bases). Germline CDR1 is MNHEY and CDR2 is SVGAGI. Trimming removed 5 bases at V and 9 bases at J, with 14 bases between. The CDR3 is 14 amino acids. The CDR3 coding sequence is TGTGCCAGCAGTCAAAGGGACACCCGTTCACCCCTCCACTTT. Translating it yields CASSQRDTRSPLHF.

J is TRBJ1-6 and V is TRBV30, with 10 positions matching TRBD1. J was trimmed by 6 bases and V by 5 bases; bases with no gene match: 4. This CDR3 region has 14 residues. In germline, CDR1 is GTSNPN, CDR2 SVGIG (reference sequence). CDR3 DNA sequence: TGTGCCTGGCGGCGGGACAGGGGTAATTCACCCCTCCACTTT. Translation: CAWRRDRGNSPLHF.

The J gene is TRBJ1-1, the V gene TRBV28; D unclear. Trimming took 5 bases from V and 3 from J, leaving 7 bases between them. The germline V gene encodes CDR1 MDHEN and CDR2 SYDVKM. The CDR3 is 12 amino acids. The CDR3 here is CASSLQYTEAFF. The CDR3 DNA sequence: TGTGCCAGCAGTCTACAATACACTGAAGCTTTCTTT.

V gene TRBV25-1 combines with J gene TRBJ1-3, with no clear D. Germline CDR1 and CDR2: MGHDK and SYGVNS. CDR3 length: 15 amino acids. V was cut by 2 bases and J by 0 bases, with 8 bases left in between. The CDR3 DNA reads as TGTGCCAGCAGTGAACCAGGCCACTCTGGAAACACCATATATTTT. Translated, it gives CASSEPGHSGNTIYF.

This chain uses TRBV10-2 with TRBJ1-1, with a weak D call TRBD1 (6 bases). V lost 0 bases and J 7 bases, leaving 12 bases between the germline ends. The germline V gene encodes CDR1 WSHSY and CDR2 SAAADI. The CDR3 loop spans 14 amino acids. CDR3 DNA sequence: TGCGCCAGCAGTGAGTCCCCAGGGGTGGGTGAAGCTTTCTTT. Translation: CASSESPGVGEAFF.

This clone occurred once. This chain joins TRBV5-4 and TRBJ2-2; a weak D match, TRBD2 (7 bases). CDR3 size: 15 residues. The germline V gene has CDR1 SGHNT and CDR2 YYREEE (reference sequence). Deletions cut 3 bases from V and 2 bases from J, with 11 bases between. The CDR3, as DNA: TGTGCCAGCAGCTGGGGGGGCCTCAACACCGGGGAGCTGTTTTTT. Its protein is CASSWGGLNTGELFF.

This clone is medium-sized (0.01 to 0.1%) by share. The rearrangement links TRBV7-9 to TRBJ2-2; TRBD1 matches at 9 bases. The germline V gene has CDR1 SEHNR and CDR2 FQNEAQ (reference sequence). V lost 6 bases and J lost 2; bases outside the gene matches: 7. This CDR3 spans 16 amino acids. The CDR3 reads CASSTLTGGNTGELFF. The DNA of the CDR3 is TGTGCCAGCAGTACTCTGACAGGGGGAAACACCGGGGAGCTGTTTTTT. The whole variable domain, remainder taken from reference TRBV7-9 and TRBJ2-2, is DTGVSQNPRHKITKRGQNVTFRCDPISEHNRLYWYRQTLGQGPEFLTYFQNEAQLEKSRLLSDRFSAERPKGSFSTLEIQRTEQGDSAMYLCASSTLTGGNTGELFFGEGSRLTVL.

The chain is built from TRBV15 and TRBJ1-2, with 7 bases matching TRBD1. CDR3 length: 16 residues. The germline V gene encodes CDR1 LNHNV and CDR2 YYDKDF (reference sequence). V was pared by 5 bases and J by 4 bases, with 13 bases of the junction left unmatched. CDR3 region: CATSAEKVDRAYGYTF. The CDR3 region has the DNA TGTGCCACCAGCGCAGAGAAGGTAGACAGGGCCTATGGCTACACCTTC.

This clone was seen only a few times. J is TRBJ2-6 and V is TRBV2; perhaps TRBD1 as D (6 bases). The CDR3 loop spans 14 amino acids. The V gene's germline CDR1 is SNHLY and CDR2 FYNNEI. Trimming stripped 7 bases from V and 4 bases from J, with 11 bases between. CDR3 residues: CASTQRGGANVLTF. For the CDR3, the DNA is TGTGCCAGCACCCAGAGGGGGGGGGCCAACGTCCTGACTTTC. The entire variable domain, with the rest obtained from reference TRBV2 and TRBJ2-6, is as follows: EPEVTQTPSHQVTQMGQEVILRCVPISNHLYFYWYRQILGQKVEFLVSFYNNEISEKSEIFDDQFSVERPDGSNFTLKIRSTKLEDSAMYFCASTQRGGANVLTFGAGSRLTVL.

The chain couples TRBV5-6 to TRBJ2-5; a weak D match, TRBD1 (5 bases). Trimming stripped 5 bases from V and 2 bases from J, with 13 bases between. Looked up from germline, CDR1 is SGHDT and CDR2 is YYEEEE. CDR3 length: 14 residues. CDR3 bases: TGTGCCAGCAGTCTGGACAATTTACAAGAGACCCAGTACTTC. This codes for CASSLDNLQETQYF.

The rearrangement uses TRBV6-1 and TRBJ2-7; no reliable D call. V was trimmed by 2 bases and J by 11 bases, leaving 7 bases between them. Germline assignment: CDR1 MNHNS and CDR2 SASEGT. The length of the CDR3 is 10 residues. The chain's CDR3 is CASSEPPEYF. The CDR3 DNA sequence: TGTGCCAGCAGTGAACCCCCCGAGTACTTC.

This rearrangement joins TRBV4-2 to TRBJ2-7; 11 bases are a match to TRBD2. Per the germline V gene, CDR1 is LGHNA and CDR2 is YNFKEQ. With 0 bases clipped from V and 2 bases from J, the junction kept 3 bases outside the gene matches. This CDR3 is 16 amino acids long. CDR3 sequence reads: CASSQDGTSGPYEQYF. The CDR3 coding sequence is TGTGCCAGCAGCCAAGACGGGACTAGCGGACCCTACGAGCAGTACTTC.

The sample holds a few counts of this clone. The rearrangement uses TRBV18 and TRBJ1-1, with D hard to call. Trimming removed 2 bases from V and 1 base from J, with 5 bases in between. Per the germline V gene, CDR1 is KGHSH and CDR2 is LQKENI. This CDR3 comprises 13 residues. The CDR3 protein is CASSPSQNTEAFF. The CDR3, as DNA: TGTGCCAGCTCACCATCCCAGAACACTGAAGCTTTCTTT.

This chain uses TRBV6-1 with TRBJ1-2; TRBD1 matches 9 bases. The J segment lost 4 bases and the V segment lost 1 base, leaving 1 base of the junction unmatched. The CDR3 has 14 amino acids. Germline values: CDR1 MNHNS, CDR2 SASEGT. The CDR3 region is CASSEGGQGYGYTF. CDR3 DNA sequence: TGTGCCAGCAGTGAAGGGGGACAGGGCTATGGCTACACCTTC.

The V gene is TRBV7-9, the J gene TRBJ2-3, with 7 bases matching TRBD2. J gave up 6 bases and V 5 bases, and 8 bases lay outside the gene matches. The CDR3 is made up of 14 amino acids. Germline loops: CDR1 SEHNR, CDR2 FQNEAQ (reference sequence). The chain's CDR3 is CASSVTGGGDTQYF. DNA for the CDR3: TGTGCCAGCAGCGTAACCGGGGGAGGGGATACGCAGTATTTT.

J is TRBJ1-5 and V is TRBV27; unclear D gene. V lost 6 bases, J lost 6 bases, and 12 bases lay in between. Germline lookup yields CDR1 MNHEY and CDR2 SMNVEV (reference sequence). The CDR3 covers 13 residues. The CDR3 loop reads CASRLGSGQPQHF. CDR3 nucleotide sequence: TGTGCCAGCAGGCTGGGGTCGGGTCAGCCCCAGCATTTT.

V is TRBV9 and J is TRBJ1-2, with D unresolved. Germline V gene data show CDR1 as SGDLS and CDR2 as YYNGEE. Trimming pared 4 bases from V and 4 bases from J, leaving 11 bases between. The CDR3 is 13 amino acids. This chain's CDR3 is CASSPDQAYGYTF. The CDR3 coding sequence is TGTGCCAGCAGCCCGGACCAAGCCTATGGCTACACCTTC.